Included here is one TCR beta chain sequence, with context. The target antigen is unknown. PCR employed 60 Vbeta and 13 Jbeta primers. Profiling relied on immunoSEQ multiplex PCR, and the TCRdb table lists in-frame clones only, not all of them. The table lists about 190,000 clones, around 87% of them singletons, with 1% to 1.5% in the top ten. This sample was taken from a study of cytomegalovirus exposure and HLA in healthy donors. Whole-study results and caveats: Three of the chains that were CMV-associated were confirmed in vitro to be specific for CMV antigens.

Germline loops: CDR1 SGHVS, CDR2 FQNEAQ. V gave up 1 base and J gave up 4 bases; unmatched junction bases: 3. The CDR3 runs 15 residues. The rearrangement links TRBV7-8 to TRBJ2-1, with 8 bases lining up with TRBD1. The receptor was derived from a young man in good health and CMV-seronegative. Sequencing used PBMCs. As DNA, the CDR3 is TGTGCCAGCAGCTTAGGGACAGGGACATACAATGAGCAGTTCTTC. It translates to CASSLGTGTYNEQFF.